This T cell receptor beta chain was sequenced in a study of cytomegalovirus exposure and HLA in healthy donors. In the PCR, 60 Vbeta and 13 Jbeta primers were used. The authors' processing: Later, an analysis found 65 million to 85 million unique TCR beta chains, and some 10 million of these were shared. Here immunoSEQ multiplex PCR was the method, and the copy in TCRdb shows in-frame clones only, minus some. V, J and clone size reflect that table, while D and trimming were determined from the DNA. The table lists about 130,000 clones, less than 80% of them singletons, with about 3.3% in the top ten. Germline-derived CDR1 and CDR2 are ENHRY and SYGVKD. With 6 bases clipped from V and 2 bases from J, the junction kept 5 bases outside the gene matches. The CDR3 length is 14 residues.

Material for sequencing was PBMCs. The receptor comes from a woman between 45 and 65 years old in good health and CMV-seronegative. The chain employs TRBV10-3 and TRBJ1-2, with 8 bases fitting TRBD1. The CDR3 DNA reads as TGTGCCATCAGACCGGGACAGGCAAACTATGGCTACACCTTC. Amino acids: CAIRPGQANYGYTF.